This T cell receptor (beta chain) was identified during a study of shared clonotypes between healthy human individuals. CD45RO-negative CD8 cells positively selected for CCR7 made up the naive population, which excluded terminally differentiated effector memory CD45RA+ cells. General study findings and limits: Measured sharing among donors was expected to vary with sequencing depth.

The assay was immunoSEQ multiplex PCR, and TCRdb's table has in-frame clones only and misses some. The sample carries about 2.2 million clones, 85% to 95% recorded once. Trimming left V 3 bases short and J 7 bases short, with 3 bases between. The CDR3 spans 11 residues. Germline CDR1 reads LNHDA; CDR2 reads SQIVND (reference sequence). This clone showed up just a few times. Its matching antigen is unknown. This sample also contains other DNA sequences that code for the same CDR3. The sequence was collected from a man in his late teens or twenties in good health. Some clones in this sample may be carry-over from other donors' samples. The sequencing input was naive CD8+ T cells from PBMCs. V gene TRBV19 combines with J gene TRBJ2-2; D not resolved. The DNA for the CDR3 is TGTGCCAGTAGTATCGGCGGGGAGCTGTTTTTT. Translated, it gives CASSIGGELFF.